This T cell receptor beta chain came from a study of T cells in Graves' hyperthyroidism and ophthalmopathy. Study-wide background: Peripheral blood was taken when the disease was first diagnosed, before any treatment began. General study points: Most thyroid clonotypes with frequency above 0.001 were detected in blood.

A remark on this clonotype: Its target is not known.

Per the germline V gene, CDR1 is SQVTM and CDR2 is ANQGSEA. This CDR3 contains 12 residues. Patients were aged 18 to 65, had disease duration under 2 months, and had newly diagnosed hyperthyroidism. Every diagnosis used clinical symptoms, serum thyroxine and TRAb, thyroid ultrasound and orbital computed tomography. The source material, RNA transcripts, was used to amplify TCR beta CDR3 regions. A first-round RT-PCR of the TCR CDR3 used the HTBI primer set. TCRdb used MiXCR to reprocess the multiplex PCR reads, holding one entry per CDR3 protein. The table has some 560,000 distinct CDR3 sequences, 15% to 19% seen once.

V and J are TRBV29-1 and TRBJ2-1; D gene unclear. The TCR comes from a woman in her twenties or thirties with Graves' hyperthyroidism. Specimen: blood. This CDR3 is CSDGLAYNEQFF. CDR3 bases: TGCAGTGATGGGTTAGCCTACAATGAGCAGTTCTTC.